This T cell receptor (beta chain) was found in a study of blood T cell repertoires in COVID-19. In the study overall: There were acute and convalescent COVID-19 samples, and they came from the United States, Italy and Spain.

CDR1 LGHDT and CDR2 YNNKEL come from the germline V gene (reference sequence). The CDR3 runs 13 residues. Trimming stripped 3 bases from V and 4 bases from J, with 10 bases between. Per the original methods: Amplification of reference gene primers provided the estimated nucleated cell counts. The assay was immunoSEQ multiplex PCR, and TCRdb's table has in-frame clones only and misses some. Clonal size and the V and J genes are those of that table, whereas D and trimming came from the DNA. Among a few hundred thousand clones listed, more than 85% were seen once. The sequencing input was peripheral blood. This chain links TRBV3-1 (or the pseudogene TRBV3-2) with TRBJ2-7; D call uncertain. The sequence came from a person aged 18 to 35 with COVID-19, enrolled during active disease. This CDR3 reads CASSHDRVYEQYF. The CDR3 region has the DNA TGTGCCAGCAGCCACGACCGGGTATACGAGCAGTACTTC.